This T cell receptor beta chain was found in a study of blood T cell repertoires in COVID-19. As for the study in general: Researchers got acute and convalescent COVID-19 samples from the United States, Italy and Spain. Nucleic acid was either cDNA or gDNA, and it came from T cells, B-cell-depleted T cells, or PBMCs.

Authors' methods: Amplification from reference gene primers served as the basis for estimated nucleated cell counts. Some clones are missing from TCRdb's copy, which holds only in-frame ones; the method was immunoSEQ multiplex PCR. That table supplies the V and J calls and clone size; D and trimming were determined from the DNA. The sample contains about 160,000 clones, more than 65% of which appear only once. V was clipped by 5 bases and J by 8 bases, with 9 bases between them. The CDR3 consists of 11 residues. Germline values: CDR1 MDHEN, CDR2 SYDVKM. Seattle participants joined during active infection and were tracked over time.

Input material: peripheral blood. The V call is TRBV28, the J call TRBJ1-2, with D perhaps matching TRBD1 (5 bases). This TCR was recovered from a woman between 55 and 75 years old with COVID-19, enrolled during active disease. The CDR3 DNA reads TGTGCCAGCAGTCGGACAACAGGCTACACCTTC. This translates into CASSRTTGYTF.